These 21 T cell receptor beta chains were sequenced from one sample in a study of cytomegalovirus exposure and HLA in healthy donors listed by TCRdb under 2017. Receptor amplification or capture employed the immunoSEQ multiplex PCR assay. For the multiplex PCR, a mixture combining 60 forward primers for TCR Vbeta segments and 13 reverse primers for TCR Jbeta segments was used. TCRdb holds this immuneACCESS table with in-frame rearrangements only. Some clones are missing; in checked studies, unresolved V genes explain under half, and the rest has no known cause. The record for this sample contains over 100,000 clones. The ten most abundant clones make up less than 2% of the sample. Specimen: PBMCs. These TCRs come from a man aged 18 to 30 in good health and CMV-seronegative.

Here the CDR3 reads CASTEGGSNQPQHF. CDR3 bases: TGTGCCAGTACGGAGGGTGGAAGCAATCAGCCCCAGCATTTT. The chain has TRBV19 and TRBJ1-5; D not certain. Germline assignment: CDR1 LNHDA and CDR2 SQIVND (reference sequence). There are 14 residues in the CDR3. Trimming removed 7 bases at V and 1 base at J, with 11 bases between.

Notes on this clone: An end of the junction does not agree with germline; a read error may underlie this. The gene calls are TRBV7-9 and TRBJ1-1, with D maybe TRBD1 (6 bases). The germline V gene has CDR1 SEHNR and CDR2 FQNEAQ (reference sequence). The CDR3 loop spans 11 amino acids. The CDR3 bases are TGTGCCAGCAGCCCCCTCGGACAGCTCTTATTT. This gives the protein CASSPLGQLLF.

The rearrangement uses TRBV19 and TRBJ1-1; D remains unclear. Germline CDR1 LNHDA, CDR2 SQIVND (reference sequence). This CDR3 is 15 amino acids long. The V end was cut by 1 base, the J end by 4 bases, with 13 bases between. The CDR3 DNA reads as TGTGCCAGTAGTATAGGTCCTGGGAGTGGCACTGAAGCTTTCTTT. As protein: CASSIGPGSGTEAFF. Full variable domain (remainder filled in from reference TRBV19 and TRBJ1-1): DGGITQSPKYLFRKEGQNVTLSCEQNLNHDAMYWYRQDPGQGLRLIYYSQIVNDFQKGDIAEGYSVSREKKESFPLTVTSAQKNPTAFYLCASSIGPGSGTEAFFGQGTRLTVV.

The V and J genes are TRBV7-3 and TRBJ2-3; 7 bases map to TRBD2. Germline CDR1 and CDR2: SGHTA and FQGTGA. This CDR3 is built from 16 residues. The V and J ends lost 5 bases and 2 bases, in that order; junction bases with no gene match: 10. In DNA, the CDR3 is TGTGCCAGCAGCCCGACGGGGGGACTAATCACAGATACGCAGTATTTT. It translates to CASSPTGGLITDTQYF. The full variable domain, rest sourced from reference TRBV7-3 and TRBJ2-3, is GAGVSQTPSNKVTEKGKYVELRCDPISGHTALYWYRQSLGQGPEFLIYFQGTGAADDSGLPNDRFFAVRPEGSVSTLKIQRTERGDSAVYLCASSPTGGLITDTQYFGPGTRLTVL.

The rearrangement joins TRBV9 to TRBJ1-4, with TRBD1 as a possible D gene (5 bases). With 5 bases removed from V and 0 bases from J, the gap between germline ends came to 11 bases. CDR1 SGDLS and CDR2 YYNGEE come from the germline V gene. There are 15 residues in the CDR3. The CDR3 is CASSSWGSTNEKLFF. CDR3 nucleotides: TGTGCCAGCAGTTCCTGGGGCTCAACTAATGAAAAACTGTTTTTT.

The chain's CDR3 is CASSERGSSYEQYF. The CDR3 DNA is TGTGCCAGCAGTGAAAGGGGCAGCTCCTACGAGCAGTACTTC. V is TRBV6-1 and J is TRBJ2-7; possible D gene TRBD1, 5 bases. Per the germline V gene, CDR1 is MNHNS and CDR2 is SASEGT. The CDR3 length is 14 residues. With 2 bases removed from V and 0 bases from J, the gap between germline ends came to 8 bases.

This sequence joins TRBV5-1 and TRBJ2-3; 8 nucleotides line up with TRBD2. The germline V gene encodes CDR1 SGHRS and CDR2 YFSETQ. The V gene end was trimmed by 0 bases and the J gene end by 4 bases; junction bases not matched to a gene: 4. The CDR3 consists of 15 residues. The CDR3 DNA is TGCGCCAGCAGCTTGGTTAGCGGGAAGTCAGATACGCAGTATTTT. Translation gives CASSLVSGKSDTQYF.

The chain combines TRBV25-1 with TRBJ2-2, with TRBD1 identical over 12 bases. Germline CDR1 is MGHDK and CDR2 is SYGVNS. V lost 5 bases and J lost 8; bases outside the gene matches: 9. The CDR3 has 16 residues. In nucleotides, the CDR3 is TGTGCCAGCAGTCATTTCGGGGACAGGGGGCGTGGGGAGCTGTTTTTT. Amino acid sequence: CASSHFGDRGRGELFF.

This sequence joins TRBV5-1 and TRBJ1-4, with 8 bases fitting TRBD1. This CDR3 has 15 residues. CDR1 and CDR2 (germline): SGHRS, YFSETQ. V shed 5 bases and J 4 bases; nucleotides not matched to a gene: 7. CDR3 in DNA: TGCGCCAGCAGTCAGGGGGCGCTTAATAATGAAAAACTGTTTTTT. Its protein product is CASSQGALNNEKLFF.

V gene TRBV11-1 combines with J gene TRBJ2-3; 10 bases map to TRBD2. Trimming removed 5 bases from V and 1 base from J; junction bases left unmatched: 6. The CDR3 totals 16 residues. In germline, CDR1 is SGHAT, CDR2 FQDESV (reference sequence). The CDR3 DNA is TGTGCCAGCAGCCACAGCGGGAGGGCGGGCACAGATACGCAGTATTTT. As protein: CASSHSGRAGTDTQYF.

The CDR3 is CASSSDRNYGYTF. CDR3 nucleotide sequence: TGTGCCAGCTCGTCTGACAGGAACTATGGCTACACCTTC. The chain is built from TRBV18 and TRBJ1-2, with D perhaps matching TRBD1 (6 bases). CDR1 KGHSH and CDR2 LQKENI come from the germline V gene. V was clipped by 6 bases and J by 2 bases, with 10 bases between them. The CDR3 consists of 13 residues.

V is TRBV6-5 and J is TRBJ2-3; TRBD2 is a possible D gene (6 bases). The germline gives CDR1 MNHEY, CDR2 SVGAGI. V was cut by 6 bases and J by 7 bases, with 17 bases left in between. This CDR3 contains 14 residues. The CDR3 coding sequence is TGTGCCAGCAGGGGGCCGGGACTCTACCATACGCAGTATTTT. Its translation is CASRGPGLYHTQYF.

The chain has TRBV13 and TRBJ1-3; TRBD1 matches at 7 bases. The CDR3 extends over 16 amino acids. V was clipped by 5 bases and J by 4 bases; unmatched bases: 11. Germline CDR1 is PRHDT and CDR2 is FYEKMQ (reference sequence). The CDR3 DNA follows: TGTGCCAGCAGCCGACAGGGCCCCCAGGGAGGAAACACCATATATTTT. Protein product: CASSRQGPQGGNTIYF.

The chain is built from TRBV11-3 and TRBJ1-2; D is perhaps TRBD1 (6 bases). The length of the CDR3 is 14 residues. Between the trimmed V and J ends, which lost 5 bases and 0 bases, there was a span of 10 bases. Germline V CDR1 and CDR2: SGHNT, YENEEA. CDR3 bases: TGTGCCAGCAGCCGGGGGGCAGCTAACTATGGCTACACCTTC. As protein: CASSRGAANYGYTF.

V usage is TRBV7-3 and J usage is TRBJ2-1, with 9 nucleotides matching TRBD2. The CDR3 extends over 17 amino acids. J gave up 2 bases and V 6 bases, and 11 bases lay outside the gene matches. Germline loops: CDR1 SGHTA, CDR2 FQGTGA. CDR3 bases: TGTGCCAGCAGTCGTCCTAAGGCGGGGGGGGCCTACAATGAGCAGTTCTTC. Translating gives CASSRPKAGGAYNEQFF.

V is TRBV4-3 and J is TRBJ2-3, with D unresolved. Germline V lookup: CDR1 LGHNA, CDR2 YSLEER. Deletions cut 0 bases from V and 0 bases from J, with 7 bases between. The CDR3 length is 15 residues. The CDR3 DNA reads as TGCGCCAGCAGCCAAGATGGTCAGAGCACAGATACGCAGTATTTT. This encodes CASSQDGQSTDTQYF.

V usage is TRBV19 and J usage is TRBJ2-1, with TRBD1 identical over 7 bases. Per germline, CDR1 LNHDA and CDR2 SQIVND (reference sequence). Germline trimming cut 6 bases from V and 7 bases from J; bases unmatched to any gene: 18. The CDR3 extends over 17 amino acids. CDR3 sequence (DNA): TGTGCCAGTAGCCCATATTTTCGGGACAGCTATACAAATGAGCAGTTCTTC. It translates to CASSPYFRDSYTNEQFF.

The rearrangement links TRBV5-4 to TRBJ2-1; TRBD2 agrees at 14 bases. Germline-derived CDR1 and CDR2 are SGHNT and YYREEE (reference sequence). Trimming took 4 bases from V and 14 from J; bases not matched to a gene: 11. The CDR3 runs 15 residues. The DNA of the CDR3 is TGTGCCAGCAGCCGAACGGGACTAGCGGGAGTGTGGAAGTTCTTC. This translates into CASSRTGLAGVWKFF.

The V gene is TRBV5-1, the J gene TRBJ2-3; TRBD2 aligns across 14 bases. Germline CDR1 and CDR2: SGHRS and YFSETQ. There are 18 residues in the CDR3. Germline trimming cut 4 bases from V and 1 base from J; bases unmatched to any gene: 8. The CDR3, as DNA: TGCGCCAGCAGCCCAAGACTAGCGGGGGGGTTGGGCACAGATACGCAGTATTTT. As protein: CASSPRLAGGLGTDTQYF.

The J gene is TRBJ2-4, the V gene TRBV14, with TRBD1 matching over 8 bases. This CDR3 is 14 amino acids long. The V segment lost 1 base and the J segment 15 bases; nucleotides outside the gene matches: 11. CDR1 is SGHDN, CDR2 FVKESK, per germline. CDR3 region: CASSQGTGLVSWYF. CDR3 nucleotide sequence: TGTGCCAGCAGCCAAGGGACAGGGTTAGTCTCATGGTACTTC. Filled out from reference TRBV14 and TRBJ2-4, the complete variable domain reads EAGVTQFPSHSVIEKGQTVTLRCDPISGHDNLYWYRRVMGKEIKFLLHFVKESKQDESGMPNNRFLAERTGGTYSTLKVQPAELEDSGVYFCASSQGTGLVSWYFGAGTRLSVL.

This rearrangement joins TRBV6-5 to TRBJ1-2; no definite D call. V shed 0 bases and J shed 8 bases, with 7 bases lying between them. The CDR3 extends over 12 amino acids. Looked up from germline, CDR1 is MNHEY and CDR2 is SVGAGI. The CDR3 reads CASSYSAGGYTF. CDR3 DNA sequence: TGTGCCAGCAGTTACTCGGCGGGCGGCTACACCTTC.